The rows below give T cell receptor beta chains drawn from one sample of a study of cytomegalovirus exposure and HLA in healthy donors. Sequenced by immunoSEQ multiplex PCR; TCRdb stores in-frame clones only, minus some. The sample is made up of 110,000 to 150,000 clones, and the top ten hold 0.96% of it. The sample was PBMCs. These receptor sequences come from a male donor in good health and CMV-seronegative. Each CDR3 is given with its conserved first and last residue. Fields, in order: V gene, J gene, D gene, CDR3 protein, CDR3 DNA. A D gene is named only where the DNA matches it firmly.

TRBV29-1	TRBJ1-2	TRBD1	CSVGGQLLSYGYTF	TGCAGCGTTGGGGGACAGCTTCTTTCCTATGGCTACACCTTC
TRBV28	TRBJ2-7	NA	CASSSHPAAPEIRPYEQYF	TGTGCCAGCAGCTCCCACCCCGCGGCCCCCGAGATCCGGCCCTACGAGCAGTACTTC
TRBV11-2	TRBJ1-2	TRBD1	CASRVEQGIGRYGYTF	TGTGCCAGCAGGGTGGAACAGGGGATTGGGCGCTATGGCTACACCTTC
TRBV28	TRBJ2-1	TRBD1	CATITPGQGVEQFF	TGTGCCACCATTACCCCGGGACAGGGGGTTGAGCAGTTCTTC
TRBV7-6	TRBJ2-3	TRBD1	CASSSYETGGTQYF	TGTGCCAGCAGCTCCTACGAGACAGGGGGTACGCAGTATTTT
TRBV7-2	TRBJ2-1	NA	CASSLDFPRGKEFF	TGTGCCAGCAGCTTAGATTTTCCGAGGGGGAAGGAGTTCTTC
TRBV19	TRBJ2-1	TRBD2	CASSIEGLVDNEQFF	TGTGCCAGTAGTATAGAGGGACTAGTCGACAATGAGCAGTTCTTC
TRBV2	TRBJ1-5	NA	CASSPTEQPQHF	TGTGCCAGCAGTCCCACAGAGCAGCCCCAGCATTTT
TRBV27	TRBJ1-6	TRBD1	CASSRGQGGSPLHF	TGTGCCAGCAGTAGGGGACAGGGAGGATCACCCCTCCACTTT
TRBV5-6	TRBJ1-1	NA	CASSLFQTRQNTEAFF	TGTGCCAGCAGCTTGTTTCAGACCCGACAAAACACTGAAGCTTTCTTT
TRBV7-8	TRBJ2-3	NA	CASSLALERYTDTQYF	TGTGCCAGCAGCTTAGCGCTGGAGCGCTACACAGATACGCAGTATTTT
TRBV6-1	TRBJ1-2	TRBD1	CASSSGQAYGYTF	TGTGCCAGCAGTTCCGGACAGGCCTATGGCTACACCTTC
TRBV4-3	TRBJ2-5	TRBD2	CASSQGSASGEETQYF	TGCGCCAGCAGCCAAGGGAGCGCTAGCGGGGAAGAGACCCAGTACTTC
TRBV7-8	TRBJ1-2	TRBD1	CASSKAQGPNTNYGYTF	TGTGCCAGCAGCAAAGCACAGGGGCCCAACACTAACTATGGCTACACCTTC
TRBV5-8	TRBJ2-6	NA	CASNWYSGANVLTF	TGTGCCAGCAACTGGTACTCTGGGGCCAACGTCCTGACTTTC
TRBV11-3	TRBJ2-5	NA	CASSLASDGSETQYF	TGTGCCAGCAGCTTAGCAAGTGACGGGTCGGAGACCCAGTACTTC
TRBV19	TRBJ1-4	NA	CASTHNEKLFF	TGTGCCAGTACCCATAATGAAAAACTGTTTTTT
TRBV30	TRBJ2-2	TRBD2	CAWSVLWRAGENTGELFF	TGTGCCTGGAGTGTACTCTGGCGCGCGGGGGAGAACACCGGGGAGCTGTTTTTT
TRBV4-3	TRBJ2-2	NA	CASSQDQWDLYTGELFF	TGCGCCAGCAGCCAAGACCAGTGGGACTTATACACCGGGGAGCTGTTTTTT
TRBV7-9	TRBJ1-2	NA	CASSKEDSANGYTF	TGTGCCAGCAGCAAGGAGGACAGCGCGAATGGCTACACCTTC
TRBV13	TRBJ1-2	NA	CASSLAVDYTF	TGTGCCAGCAGCTTGGCAGTCGACTACACCTTC
TRBV19	TRBJ1-2	NA	CASNSRGANYGYTF	TGTGCCAGTAACAGCAGGGGAGCTAACTATGGCTACACCTTC
TRBV27	TRBJ2-7	TRBD2	CASSLLSGGTPYEQYF	TGTGCCAGCAGTTTACTTAGCGGGGGGACACCCTACGAGCAGTACTTC
TRBV28	TRBJ2-7	NA	CASSSQGPKTYEQYF	TGTGCCAGCAGTTCTCAGGGGCCTAAGACCTACGAGCAGTACTTC
TRBV7-8	TRBJ1-1	NA	CASSEDMNTEAFF	TGTGCCAGCAGCGAGGACATGAACACTGAAGCTTTCTTT
TRBV5-5	TRBJ1-1	NA	CASSLWGQEEAFF	TGTGCCAGCAGCTTATGGGGGCAGGAGGAAGCTTTCTTT
TRBV29-1	TRBJ1-1	TRBD1	CSVPGQGNTEAFF	TGCAGCGTGCCCGGACAGGGGAACACTGAAGCTTTCTTT
TRBV29-1	TRBJ1-1	NA	CSGSGTPNTEAFF	TGCAGCGGTTCCGGGACACCTAACACTGAAGCTTTCTTT
TRBV18	TRBJ2-5	NA	CASSPPFGQNGETQYF	TGTGCCAGCTCACCACCGTTCGGCCAGAACGGGGAGACCCAGTACTTC
TRBV18	TRBJ1-1	NA	CASSSNPNTEAFF	TGTGCCAGCTCCTCTAATCCCAACACTGAAGCTTTCTTT